Sequencing of this T cell receptor (beta chain) was carried out in a study of blood T cells in healthy people across ages. PCR was performed a second time for roughly 7 to 11 cycles using a sample-barcoded 5' primer and a J-beta primer mix. TCRdb re-analysed the 5' RACE reads in MiXCR, keeping a single row per CDR3 protein. In the table there are about 640,000 distinct CDR3 sequences, approximately 30% of which are singletons. At least ten counts were recorded for this clonotype. This TCR came from a woman aged 80 or over in good health. Sample: blood.

The CDR3: CASSQEMGYGYTF. As DNA, the CDR3 is TGTGCCAGCAGCCAAGAAATGGGGTATGGCTACACCTTC. V gene TRBV3-1 combines with J gene TRBJ1-2, with D unresolved. This CDR3 region has 13 residues. V lost 0 bases and J 5 bases, leaving 7 bases between the germline ends. Germline CDR1 reads LGHDT; CDR2 reads YNNKEL (reference sequence).